This T cell receptor (beta chain) emerged from a study of blood T cells in healthy people across ages. The length of the CDR3 is 14 residues. Trimming at V came to 5 bases and at J to 5 bases, leaving 7 bases not matched to a gene. CDR1 DFQATT and CDR2 SNEGSKA come from the germline V gene (reference sequence). Each donor was a healthy Caucasian individual from Russia, aged about 6 to 90. Findings and caveats of the study: Naive and antigen-experienced cells could not be conclusively compared, given unsorted PBMCs.

Primed by a sample-barcoded 5' primer and a J-beta primer mix, a second PCR proceeded for about 7 to 11 cycles. Each TCR beta cDNA got a 12-nucleotide random molecular identifier. TCRdb called the 5' RACE reads again in MiXCR, with one record for every CDR3 protein. The table has nearly 1 million distinct CDR3 sequences, roughly 47% seen once. In its sample, this clonotype was seen a few times. Its antigen remains unknown. V is TRBV20-1 and J is TRBJ2-7; 12 positions agree with TRBD2. Source material: blood. This TCR came from a woman in her sixties or seventies in good health. Here the CDR3 reads CSARLAGGVHEQYF. The CDR3 DNA sequence: TGCAGTGCTCGCCTAGCGGGAGGGGTCCACGAGCAGTACTTC.